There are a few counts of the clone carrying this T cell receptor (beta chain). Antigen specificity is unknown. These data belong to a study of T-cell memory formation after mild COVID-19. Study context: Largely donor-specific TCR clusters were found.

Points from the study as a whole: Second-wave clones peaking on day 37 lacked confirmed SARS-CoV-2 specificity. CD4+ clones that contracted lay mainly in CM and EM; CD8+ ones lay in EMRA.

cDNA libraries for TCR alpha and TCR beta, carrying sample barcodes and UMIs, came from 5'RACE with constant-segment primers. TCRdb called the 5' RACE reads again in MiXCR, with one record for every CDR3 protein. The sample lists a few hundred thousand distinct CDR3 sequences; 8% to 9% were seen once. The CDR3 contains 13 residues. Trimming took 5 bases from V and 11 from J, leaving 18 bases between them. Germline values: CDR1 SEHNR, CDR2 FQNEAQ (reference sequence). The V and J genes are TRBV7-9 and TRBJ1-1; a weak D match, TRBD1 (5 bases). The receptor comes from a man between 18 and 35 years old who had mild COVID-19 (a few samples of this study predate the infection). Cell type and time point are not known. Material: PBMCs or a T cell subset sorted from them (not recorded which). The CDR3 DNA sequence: TGTGCCAGCAGCGAAGGTTGGGGGGACGACGCTTTCTTT. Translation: CASSEGWGDDAFF.